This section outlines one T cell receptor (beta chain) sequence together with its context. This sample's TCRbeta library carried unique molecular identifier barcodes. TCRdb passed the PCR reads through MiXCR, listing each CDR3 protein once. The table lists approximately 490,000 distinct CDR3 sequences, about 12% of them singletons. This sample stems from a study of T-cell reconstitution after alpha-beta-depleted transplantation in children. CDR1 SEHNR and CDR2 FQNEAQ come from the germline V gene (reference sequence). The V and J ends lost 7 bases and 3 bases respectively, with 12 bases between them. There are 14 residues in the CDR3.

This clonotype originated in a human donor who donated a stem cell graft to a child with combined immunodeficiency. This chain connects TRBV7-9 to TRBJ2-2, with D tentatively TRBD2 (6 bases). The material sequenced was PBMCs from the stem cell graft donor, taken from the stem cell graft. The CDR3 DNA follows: TGTGCCAGCACCTCCAGCGGGTACACCGGGGAGCTGTTTTTT. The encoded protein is CASTSSGYTGELFF.